These 24 T cell receptor beta chains were sequenced from one sample in a study of T cell responses to AZD1222 COVID-19 vaccine. Sequencing used immunoSEQ multiplex PCR; TCRdb keeps in-frame clones, though not all of them. The table includes 70,000 to 95,000 clones, more than 75% detected once. The sample here was peripheral blood, taken on day 0 of AZD1222 vaccination. The receptors were sampled from an adult in good health.

This sequence joins TRBV29-1 and TRBJ1-1; D unresolved. Trimming removed 5 bases at V and 1 base at J, with 8 bases between. Germline lookup yields CDR1 SQVTM and CDR2 ANQGSEA. The CDR3 totals 12 residues. DNA of the CDR3: TGCAGCGTTACCCACGGGAACACTGAAGCTTTCTTT. Protein: CSVTHGNTEAFF.

The V and J genes are TRBV7-9 and TRBJ2-7; the match to TRBD1 covers 7 bases. Trimming at V came to 4 bases and at J to 2 bases, leaving 11 bases not matched to a gene. Germline CDR1 and CDR2: SEHNR and FQNEAQ (reference sequence). The CDR3 extends over 16 amino acids. CDR3 residues: CASSSSSPDRAYEQYF. DNA for the CDR3: TGTGCCAGCAGCTCGTCGTCCCCCGACAGGGCCTACGAGCAGTACTTC.

In nucleotides, the CDR3 is TGTGCCATCAGGCCGGGACAGGAGAACACCGGGGAGCTGTTTTTT. Its translation is CAIRPGQENTGELFF. The chain is built from TRBV10-3 and TRBJ2-2, with TRBD1 identical over 8 bases. The length of the CDR3 is 15 residues. The J segment lost 1 base and the V segment lost 6 bases, leaving 4 bases of the junction unmatched. Germline lookup yields CDR1 ENHRY and CDR2 SYGVKD.

This chain connects TRBV29-1 to TRBJ1-1; D is unresolved. V shed 6 bases and J shed 3 bases, with 5 bases lying between them. Germline V gives CDR1 SQVTM, CDR2 ANQGSEA. The CDR3 is 10 amino acids. This CDR3 reads CSVFDTEAFF. The DNA for the CDR3 is TGCAGCGTCTTTGACACTGAAGCTTTCTTT.

The chain recombines TRBV6-1 with TRBJ2-7; D might be TRBD1 or TRBD2, each matching 6 bases. Germline CDR1 and CDR2: MNHNS and SASEGT. The CDR3 extends over 15 amino acids. V gave up 7 bases and J gave up 3 bases, with 19 bases separating them. For the CDR3, the DNA is TGTGCCAGCACCGCGGGACACGAGAAGTTCTACGAGCAGTACTTC. Its translation: CASTAGHEKFYEQYF.

V gene TRBV7-3 combines with J gene TRBJ2-1; no clear D. Germline V gene lookup returns CDR1 SGHTA and CDR2 FQGTGA. The CDR3 is 13 residues long. The germline V and J ends were trimmed by 3 bases and 7 bases, with 10 bases remaining between them. CDR3 sequence: CASSFSDGNEQFF. The CDR3 nucleotides read TGTGCCAGCAGCTTCAGCGATGGTAATGAGCAGTTCTTC.

The rearrangement uses TRBV6-6 and TRBJ1-6; 9 positions agree with TRBD1. This CDR3 is built from 15 residues. From germline, CDR1 is MNHNY and CDR2 SVGAGI (reference sequence). With V trimmed by 3 bases and J by 9 bases, 6 bases remained unmatched. In DNA, the CDR3 is TGTGCCAGCAGTTATCCGGGACAGGGCATTTCACCCCTCCACTTT. It is translated as CASSYPGQGISPLHF.

The genes are TRBV5-1 and TRBJ1-2; D might be TRBD1 (6 bases). Deletions cut 5 bases from V and 3 bases from J, with 14 bases between. The CDR3 loop spans 14 amino acids. Germline V gene data show CDR1 as SGHRS and CDR2 as YFSETQ. In DNA, the CDR3 is TGCGCCAGCAGAAAGGACAGTATTGACTATGGCTACACCTTC. Translated: CASRKDSIDYGYTF.

This sequence joins TRBV11-2 and TRBJ1-2; D is undetermined. Germline CDR1 reads SGHAT; CDR2 reads FQNNGV. The CDR3 covers 13 residues. Trimming shortened V by 4 bases and J by 5 bases, and 11 bases separated the two germline ends. CDR3 residues: CASSSIRQYGYTF. As DNA, the CDR3 is TGTGCCAGCAGCTCAATCCGGCAGTATGGCTACACCTTC.

The rearrangement links TRBV2 to TRBJ2-7; D is unresolved. V was trimmed by 1 base and J by 4 bases, leaving 2 bases between them. The length of the CDR3 is 11 residues. Germline V CDR1 and CDR2: SNHLY, FYNNEI. DNA of the CDR3: TGTGCCAGCAGTGAAGAGTACGAGCAGTACTTC. Translated: CASSEEYEQYF.

The chain uses TRBV9 and TRBJ1-5, with D unresolved. Germline V CDR1 and CDR2: SGDLS, YYNGEE. Trimming removed 0 bases from V and 6 bases from J, with 7 bases in between. This CDR3 comprises 13 residues. The CDR3 coding sequence is TGTGCCAGCAGCGTAGAGCATGGTCAGCCCCAGCATTTT. As protein: CASSVEHGQPQHF.

The V call is TRBV6-1, the J call TRBJ1-2, with D unresolved. There are 14 residues in the CDR3. Germline assignment: CDR1 MNHNS and CDR2 SASEGT. V was shortened by 0 bases and J by 4 bases, with 9 bases between the two germline ends. CDR3 DNA sequence: TGTGCCAGCAGTGAAGCTGGAGAGATCTATGGCTACACCTTC. Translating it yields CASSEAGEIYGYTF.

The V and J genes are TRBV7-2 and TRBJ1-1, with D hard to call. Germline lookup yields CDR1 SGHTA and CDR2 FQGNSA. The germline V and J ends were trimmed by 6 bases and 10 bases, with 18 bases remaining between them. This CDR3 comprises 13 residues. Written as DNA, the CDR3 is TGTGCCAGCAGGTCTCCTCAGCAATTCGGAGCTTTCTTT. Its protein product is CASRSPQQFGAFF.

V and J are TRBV5-1 and TRBJ2-3, with D possibly being TRBD1 or TRBD2 (7 bases each). This CDR3 is 16 amino acids long. V was shortened by 2 bases and J by 1 base, with 14 bases between the two germline ends. In germline, CDR1 is SGHRS, CDR2 YFSETQ. The CDR3 DNA sequence: TGCGCCAGCAGCTTCCGGGACAGCGGGGGCACAGATACGCAGTATTTT. Translation gives CASSFRDSGGTDTQYF.

The V gene is TRBV18, the J gene TRBJ1-2, with 8 bases identical to TRBD1. The germline V gene has CDR1 KGHSH and CDR2 LQKENI. With V trimmed by 3 bases and J by 4 bases, 7 bases remained unmatched. The CDR3 runs 15 residues. The CDR3 here is CASSPDRDSFYGYTF. The CDR3 DNA sequence: TGTGCCAGCTCACCGGACAGGGACTCGTTCTATGGCTACACCTTC.

The table lists this clone with a count of one. This chain links TRBV7-8 with TRBJ2-3, with 8 positions matching TRBD2. Per germline, CDR1 SGHVS and CDR2 FQNEAQ. The V gene end was trimmed by 5 bases and the J gene end by 4 bases; junction bases not matched to a gene: 8. The CDR3 is 15 amino acids. The CDR3 bases are TGTGCCAGCAGCCTCCAGGGCGGGGGGTCAGATACGCAGTATTTT. Translated, it gives CASSLQGGGSDTQYF.

This clone occurred a few times. The J gene is TRBJ2-2, the V gene TRBV19, with TRBD1 matching over 7 bases. This CDR3 has 16 residues. J gave up 6 bases and V 5 bases, and 12 bases lay outside the gene matches. Germline V gene sequence: CDR1 LNHDA, CDR2 SQIVND (reference sequence). CDR3 sequence: CASSVSHRGPSGELFF. The CDR3 DNA sequence: TGTGCCAGTAGTGTGAGCCACAGGGGCCCCTCCGGGGAGCTGTTTTTT.

The chain combines TRBV6-5 with TRBJ1-1; TRBD1 matches 7 bases. The CDR3 sequence is 14 residues long. Germline V lookup: CDR1 MNHEY, CDR2 SVGAGI. V was clipped by 6 bases and J by 11 bases; unmatched bases: 15. As DNA, the CDR3 is TGTGCCAGCAGCCGCCCGACAGGGCCCTTCGGGGCTTTCTTT. This gives the protein CASSRPTGPFGAFF.

The chain links TRBV7-2 to TRBJ1-1, with D possibly matching TRBD1 (5 bases). The CDR3 has 14 residues. V lost 5 bases and J 5 bases, leaving 15 bases between the germline ends. Germline V gives CDR1 SGHTA, CDR2 FQGNSA. CDR3 in DNA: TGTGCCAGCAGCCAAAACGCGGGGGAAACTGAAGCTTTCTTT. It encodes CASSQNAGETEAFF.

The chain carries TRBV18 and TRBJ1-1; D gene uncertain. There are 11 residues in the CDR3. Trimming took off 3 bases at V and 6 bases at J, with 5 bases between the two ends. CDR1 is KGHSH and CDR2 is LQKENI in the germline V gene. The CDR3 loop is CASSPGPEAFF. The CDR3 DNA sequence: TGTGCCAGCTCACCTGGACCTGAAGCTTTCTTT.

This clone turned up a few times. V gene TRBV6-5 combines with J gene TRBJ1-2; 7 bases line up with TRBD1. Germline CDR1 reads MNHEY; CDR2 reads SVGAGI. The CDR3 spans 15 residues. The J segment lost 0 bases and the V segment lost 6 bases, leaving 7 bases of the junction unmatched. CDR3 nucleotide sequence: TGTGCCAGCAGCAACCCAGGGGGGACTAACTATGGCTACACCTTC. Translated: CASSNPGGTNYGYTF.

The chain combines TRBV7-3 with TRBJ1-1; 8 bases are shared with TRBD1. The germline V gene encodes CDR1 SGHTA and CDR2 FQGTGA. V trimming: 5 bases; J trimming: 3 bases; junction bases outside the gene matches: 8. The length of the CDR3 is 15 residues. The CDR3 DNA reads TGTGCCAGCAGCGAACGGACAGGGAAGGACACTGAAGCTTTCTTT. It translates to CASSERTGKDTEAFF.

The chain is built from TRBV12-3 or TRBV12-4 and TRBJ2-1, with TRBD2 matching over 8 bases. The CDR3 extends over 13 amino acids. V was clipped by 6 bases and J by 6 bases; unmatched bases: 4. This chain's CDR3 is CASSLAGTNEQFF. CDR3 DNA: TGTGCCAGCAGCCTAGCGGGCACCAATGAGCAGTTCTTC.

This chain connects TRBV30 to TRBJ1-4; TRBD1 agrees at 9 bases. V trimming: 4 bases; J trimming: 5 bases; junction bases outside the gene matches: 5. This CDR3 spans 14 amino acids. Germline CDR1 and CDR2: GTSNPN and SVGIG (reference sequence). The chain's CDR3 is CAWKFGQGNEKLFF. The CDR3 DNA is TGTGCCTGGAAGTTCGGACAGGGGAATGAAAAACTGTTTTTT.